The 21 T cell receptor beta chains given below trace back to one sample, sequenced in a study of control samples from healthy donors and cancer patients. TCRdb keeps only in-frame clones here, not all; method: immunoSEQ multiplex PCR. The sample consists of around 94,000 clones, 90% of them appearing once. Sequenced: blood. Receptor source: a woman in her late teens or twenties in good health.

The V call is TRBV4-2, the J call TRBJ2-3; 9 bases map to TRBD1. This CDR3 is built from 15 residues. V lost 2 bases, J lost 3 bases, and 3 bases stayed unmatched. The germline V gene has CDR1 LGHNA and CDR2 YNFKEQ. CDR3: CASSQLDRGTDTQYF. The CDR3 DNA follows: TGTGCCAGCAGCCAACTTGACAGGGGGACAGATACGCAGTATTTT.

This clone occurred a few times. This chain connects TRBV11-3 to TRBJ2-7; unclear D gene. Trimming took off 1 base at V and 5 bases at J, with 9 bases between the two ends. There are 13 residues in the CDR3. Germline V gives CDR1 SGHNT, CDR2 YENEEA. The CDR3 nucleotides are TGTGCCAGCAGCTTAGGGGGTTCCAACGAGCAGTACTTC. This codes for CASSLGGSNEQYF.

The chain couples TRBV27 to TRBJ1-2; 10 positions match TRBD1. This CDR3 region has 15 residues. Germline assignment: CDR1 MNHEY and CDR2 SMNVEV (reference sequence). V was pared by 4 bases and J by 3 bases, with 5 bases of the junction left unmatched. CDR3 in amino acids: CASSSLGTGDYGYTF. The CDR3 nucleotides are TGTGCCAGCAGTTCCCTTGGGACAGGGGACTATGGCTACACCTTC.

V and J are TRBV20-1 and TRBJ1-2, with 8 bases fitting TRBD1. The CDR3 has 14 residues. The germline V gene has CDR1 DFQATT and CDR2 SNEGSKA (reference sequence). V gave up 3 bases and J gave up 4 bases; unmatched junction bases: 7. The CDR3: CSASRGQEIYGYTF. Here the CDR3 DNA reads TGCAGTGCTAGTCGGGGACAGGAGATCTATGGCTACACCTTC.

This clone has a single count. CDR3 nucleotides: TGTGCCAGCAGCTCAGGAGGGGGGAATCAGCCCCAGCATTTT. Its translation is CASSSGGGNQPQHF. The chain employs TRBV6-5 and TRBJ1-5; possible D gene TRBD1, 6 bases. The germline gives CDR1 MNHEY, CDR2 SVGAGI. Trimming shortened V by 6 bases and J by 4 bases, and 13 bases separated the two germline ends. This CDR3 is built from 14 residues.

This chain joins TRBV6-6 and TRBJ2-4; 7 nucleotides align to TRBD1. Germline trimming cut 6 bases from V and 8 bases from J; bases unmatched to any gene: 4. Germline loops: CDR1 MNHNY, CDR2 SVGAGI (reference sequence). This CDR3 has 12 amino acids. CDR3 sequence (DNA): TGTGCCAGCAGCCTACAGGGGTACATTCAGTACTTC. This sequence encodes CASSLQGYIQYF.

The table lists this clone with a few counts. The V call is TRBV12-3 or TRBV12-4, the J call TRBJ1-2; TRBD1 might be the D (5 bases). V dropped 5 bases and J dropped 6 bases, with 13 bases sitting between them. The CDR3 has 13 residues. CDR3 in amino acids: CASSPRVGDGYTF. In nucleotides, the CDR3 is TGTGCCAGCAGTCCGAGGGTAGGGGATGGCTACACCTTC.

In the case of this clone: One junction end disagrees with the germline gene, perhaps due to a read error. CDR3 loop: CASSVDSMNTEAFF. For the CDR3, the DNA is TGTGCCAGTAGTGTAGACAGTATGAACACTGAAGCTTTCTTT. The gene calls are TRBV19 and TRBJ1-1; maybe TRBD1 (5 bases). The CDR3 covers 14 residues. Germline values: CDR1 LNHDA, CDR2 SQIVND (reference sequence).

This chain uses TRBV6-5 with TRBJ1-2, with D unresolved. V was trimmed by 2 bases and J by 4 bases, leaving 8 bases between them. This CDR3 has 13 amino acids. Germline V lookup: CDR1 MNHEY, CDR2 SVGAGI. The CDR3 loop is CASSYDGSYGYTF. The CDR3 region has the DNA TGTGCCAGCAGTTACGACGGGAGCTATGGCTACACCTTC.

V is TRBV7-9 and J is TRBJ2-5, with 15 nucleotides matching TRBD2. CDR1 and CDR2 from the germline V gene are SEHNR and FQNEAQ (reference sequence). The CDR3 is 18 amino acids. V lost 4 bases and J lost 5; bases outside the gene matches: 11. The CDR3 region is CASSSNPGLAGGGETQYF. As DNA, the CDR3 is TGTGCCAGCAGCTCGAATCCGGGACTAGCGGGGGGAGGCGAGACCCAGTACTTC. The whole variable domain, filled in from reference TRBV7-9 and TRBJ2-5, reads DTGVSQNPRHKITKRGQNVTFRCDPISEHNRLYWYRQTLGQGPEFLTYFQNEAQLEKSRLLSDRFSAERPKGSFSTLEIQRTEQGDSAMYLCASSSNPGLAGGGETQYFGPGTRLLVL.

The gene calls are TRBV4-1 and TRBJ2-7; D possibly corresponds to TRBD2 (6 bases). CDR3 size: 16 residues. Germline V lookup: CDR1 MGHRA, CDR2 YSYEKL. V was clipped by 1 base and J by 0 bases, with 13 bases between them. CDR3 protein: CASSQGGGTPSYEQYF. The CDR3 DNA reads TGCGCCAGCAGCCAAGGGGGCGGGACTCCCTCCTACGAGCAGTACTTC.

This sequence joins TRBV5-6 and TRBJ1-6; no clear D. V lost 4 bases and J lost 4, with 15 bases in between. CDR3 length: 16 amino acids. In germline, CDR1 is SGHDT, CDR2 YYEEEE. CDR3 bases: TGTGCCAGCAGCCCCACCGCGGTCGGGTATAATTCACCCCTCCACTTT. Protein: CASSPTAVGYNSPLHF.

The rearrangement joins TRBV18 to TRBJ1-2, with a weak D call TRBD1 (5 bases). V lost 3 bases and J 4 bases, leaving 15 bases between the germline ends. The CDR3 length is 15 residues. Germline V lookup: CDR1 KGHSH, CDR2 LQKENI. The CDR3 region has the DNA TGTGCCAGCTCACCGCTCGTAGGGGAGGGCTATGGCTACACCTTC. Translation gives CASSPLVGEGYGYTF.

This chain connects TRBV5-6 to TRBJ1-4; D not certain. Germline V gives CDR1 SGHDT, CDR2 YYEEEE. The CDR3 sequence is 14 residues long. Trimming left V 2 bases short and J 7 bases short, with 12 bases between. Here the CDR3 DNA reads TGTGCCAGCAGCTTTGGAGGGTATAGTGAAAAACTGTTTTTT. Protein product: CASSFGGYSEKLFF.

The genes are TRBV4-2 and TRBJ1-2; D not resolved. Between the trimmed V and J ends, which lost 6 bases and 3 bases, there was a span of 14 bases. Germline CDR1 is LGHNA and CDR2 is YNFKEQ. CDR3 size: 14 residues. CDR3 DNA sequence: TGTGCCAGCAGGACCGCACTTGACTACTATGGCTACACCTTC. The encoded protein is CASRTALDYYGYTF.

This chain uses TRBV2 with TRBJ2-3; TRBD2 might be the D (5 bases). Germline assignment: CDR1 SNHLY and CDR2 FYNNEI. CDR3 length: 15 residues. The ends were cut back, 3 bases at V and 6 bases at J, with 16 bases in the middle. CDR3 in DNA: TGTGCCAGCAGTGAGGACTGGGCGCGTGTGGATACGCAGTATTTT. This encodes CASSEDWARVDTQYF.

The J gene is TRBJ2-3, the V gene TRBV6-2 or TRBV6-3, with D unclear. This CDR3 has 12 amino acids. Germline CDR1 is MNHEY and CDR2 is SVGEGT. Trimming left V 4 bases short and J 5 bases short, with 7 bases between. The CDR3 region is CASSFSEDTQYF. The CDR3 DNA is TGTGCCAGCAGTTTTTCGGAAGATACGCAGTATTTT.

The chain combines TRBV28 with TRBJ1-2; weak D call: TRBD1 (5 bases). Looked up from germline, CDR1 is MDHEN and CDR2 is SYDVKM. Trimming left V 8 bases short and J 7 bases short, with 23 bases between. The CDR3 is 15 amino acids. CDR3 bases: TGTGCCAGCGACGATACCGGGCAGGGAGGAAGTGGCTACACCTTC. Translating gives CASDDTGQGGSGYTF.

The J gene is TRBJ1-4, the V gene TRBV9, with 7 bases fitting TRBD1. The CDR3 sequence is 16 residues long. The ends lost 6 bases at V and 0 bases at J; junction bases unmatched: 8. Germline V gene sequence: CDR1 SGDLS, CDR2 YYNGEE. CDR3 loop: CASTPGGSATNEKLFF. In DNA, the CDR3 is TGTGCCAGCACCCCAGGGGGTTCTGCAACTAATGAAAAACTGTTTTTT.

The J gene is TRBJ2-2, the V gene TRBV7-3; D gene unclear. Deletions cut 1 base from V and 4 bases from J, with 10 bases between. Germline loops: CDR1 SGHTA, CDR2 FQGTGA. The CDR3 is made up of 15 amino acids. This chain's CDR3 is CASSLSQIGTGELFF. CDR3 bases: TGTGCCAGCAGCTTAAGTCAGATCGGCACCGGGGAGCTGTTTTTT.

The V call is TRBV5-5, the J call TRBJ2-7; the D is unclear. The CDR3 has 12 residues. V was trimmed by 1 base and J by 6 bases, leaving 8 bases between them. Germline-derived CDR1 and CDR2 are SGHKS and YYEKEE (reference sequence). CDR3 coding DNA: TGTGCCAGCAGCTTGTCCGGCCCCGAGCAGTACTTC. Its translation: CASSLSGPEQYF.